This T cell receptor beta chain emerged from a study of CD8 T cells in ankylosing spondylitis. Via MiXCR, TCRdb re-called the 5' RACE reads, giving one row per CDR3 protein. Here the sample spans 150,000 to 200,000 distinct CDR3 sequences, 15% to 20% being singletons. This clonotype was seen repeatedly, ten times or more. Looked up from germline, CDR1 is MNHNY and CDR2 is SVGAGI (reference sequence). This CDR3 is 16 amino acids long. The junction had 11 bases not matched to a gene; V was cut back by 5 bases and J by 4 bases. This TCR was sampled from a male donor between 10 and 30 years old with ankylosing spondylitis or in good health (not recorded which). The rearrangement uses TRBV6-6 and TRBJ2-3; 8 bases match TRBD1. Sequenced input: blood, either unsorted or a sorted T cell fraction (not recorded which). As DNA, the CDR3 is TGTGCCAGCAGTCCGAACTCTGGACAGGGCGCAGATACGCAGTATTTT. It specifies CASSPNSGQGADTQYF.